This T cell receptor (beta chain) came from a study of early T cells in non-severe SARS-CoV-2 infection. Turning to the study itself: Bulk RNA from unsorted whole blood was sequenced; chains were unpaired. Study-level results: VDJdb matches were skewed toward anti-spike CD8 T cell responses.

The CDR3 has 12 amino acids. Germline values: CDR1 SEHNR, CDR2 FQNEAQ (reference sequence). V was trimmed by 6 bases and J by 4 bases, leaving 10 bases between them. This clonotype was recorded many times. Its matching antigen is unknown. Individual cDNA molecules were tagged with unique molecular identifiers. Using its own MiXCR run on the 5' RACE reads, TCRdb lists one record per CDR3 protein. The sample has about 33,000 distinct CDR3 sequences; about 4.3% are singletons. Sequencing was carried out using whole blood. This chain uses TRBV7-9 with TRBJ2-7; possibly TRBD2 for D (6 bases). The sequence was collected from an adult who was a healthcare worker with PCR-confirmed SARS-CoV-2 infection or an uninfected control (not recorded which). CDR3 DNA sequence: TGTGCCAGCAGTTATGGGACTTACGAGCAGTACTTC. Translated, it gives CASSYGTYEQYF.